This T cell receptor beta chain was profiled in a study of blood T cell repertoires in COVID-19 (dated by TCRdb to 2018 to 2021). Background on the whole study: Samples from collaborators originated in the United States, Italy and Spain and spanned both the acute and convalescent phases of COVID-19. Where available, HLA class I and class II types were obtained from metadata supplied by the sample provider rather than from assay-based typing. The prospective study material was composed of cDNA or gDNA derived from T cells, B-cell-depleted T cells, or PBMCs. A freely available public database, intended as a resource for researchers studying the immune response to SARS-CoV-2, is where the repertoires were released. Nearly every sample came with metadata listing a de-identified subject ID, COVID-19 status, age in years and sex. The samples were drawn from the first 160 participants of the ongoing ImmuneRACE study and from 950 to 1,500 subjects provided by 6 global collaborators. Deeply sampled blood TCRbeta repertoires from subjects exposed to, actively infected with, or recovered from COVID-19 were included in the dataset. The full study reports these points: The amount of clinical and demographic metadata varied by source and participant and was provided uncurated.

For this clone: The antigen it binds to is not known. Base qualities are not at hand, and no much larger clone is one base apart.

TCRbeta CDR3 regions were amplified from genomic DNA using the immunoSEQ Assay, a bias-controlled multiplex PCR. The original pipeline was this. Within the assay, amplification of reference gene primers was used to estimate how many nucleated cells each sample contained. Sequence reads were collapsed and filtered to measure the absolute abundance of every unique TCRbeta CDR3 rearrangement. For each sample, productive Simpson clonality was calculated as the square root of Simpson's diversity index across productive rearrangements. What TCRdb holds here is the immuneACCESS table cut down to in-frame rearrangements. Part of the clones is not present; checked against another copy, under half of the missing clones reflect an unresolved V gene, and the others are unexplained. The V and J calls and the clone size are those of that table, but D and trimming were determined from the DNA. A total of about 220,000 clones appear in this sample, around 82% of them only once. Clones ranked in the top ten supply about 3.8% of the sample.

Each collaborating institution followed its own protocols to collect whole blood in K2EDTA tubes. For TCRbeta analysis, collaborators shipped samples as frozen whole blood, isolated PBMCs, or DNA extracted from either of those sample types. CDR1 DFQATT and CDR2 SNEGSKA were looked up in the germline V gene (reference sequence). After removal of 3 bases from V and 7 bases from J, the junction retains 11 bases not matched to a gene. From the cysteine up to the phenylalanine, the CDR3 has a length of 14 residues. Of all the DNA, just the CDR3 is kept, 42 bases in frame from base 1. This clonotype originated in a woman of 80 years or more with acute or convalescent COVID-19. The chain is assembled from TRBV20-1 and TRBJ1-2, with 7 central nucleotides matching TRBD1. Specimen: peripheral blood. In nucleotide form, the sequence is TGCAGTGCTAGTAGGTACCAGGGGGACGGTGGCTACACCTTC. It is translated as CSASRYQGDGGYTF.